This T cell receptor beta chain was profiled in a study of blood T cell repertoires in COVID-19. Background on the study: Specimens from acute and convalescent COVID-19 originated in the United States, Italy and Spain.

The V and J ends lost 3 bases and 1 base, in that order; junction bases with no gene match: 4. This CDR3 contains 16 residues. Germline CDR1 and CDR2: SGHVS and FQNEAQ. Seattle-derived patients entered the study during active infection and were followed longitudinally. Data came from immunoSEQ multiplex PCR; TCRdb stores just in-frame clones and leaves some out. The sample lists under 250,000 clones; roughly 88% were seen once. The V gene is TRBV7-8, the J gene TRBJ2-2, with TRBD2 matching over 8 bases. The sequence derives from a woman in her 30s with COVID-19, enrolled during active disease. Sequencing was done on a sample of peripheral blood. CDR3 protein: CASSLSRGGNTGELFF. CDR3 coding DNA: TGTGCCAGCAGCTTGAGCCGGGGGGGGAACACCGGGGAGCTGTTTTTT.